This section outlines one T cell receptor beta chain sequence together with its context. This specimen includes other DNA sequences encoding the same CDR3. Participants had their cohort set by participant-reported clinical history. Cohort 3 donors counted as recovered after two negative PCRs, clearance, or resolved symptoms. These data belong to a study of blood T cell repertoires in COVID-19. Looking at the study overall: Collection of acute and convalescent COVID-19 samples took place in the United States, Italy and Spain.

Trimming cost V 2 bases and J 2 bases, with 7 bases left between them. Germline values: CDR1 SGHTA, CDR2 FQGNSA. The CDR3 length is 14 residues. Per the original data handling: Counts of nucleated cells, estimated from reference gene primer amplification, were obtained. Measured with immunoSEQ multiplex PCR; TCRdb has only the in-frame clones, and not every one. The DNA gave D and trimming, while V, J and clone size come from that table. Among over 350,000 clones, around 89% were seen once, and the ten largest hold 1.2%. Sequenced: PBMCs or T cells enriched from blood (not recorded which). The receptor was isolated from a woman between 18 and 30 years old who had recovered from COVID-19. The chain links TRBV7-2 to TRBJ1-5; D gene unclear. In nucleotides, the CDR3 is TGTGCCAGCAGCTTAACGCGTGGCAATCAGCCCCAGCATTTT. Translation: CASSLTRGNQPQHF.